The 22 T cell receptor beta chains below all came from one sample that was sequenced in a study of graft-versus-host responses after intestinal transplantation. What these receptors recognize is not known. TCRdb keeps only in-frame clones here, not all; method: immunoSEQ multiplex PCR. Of some 120,000 clones listed, over 75% are singletons. The input for sequencing was unstimulated CD4+ T cells sorted from spleen or lymph node cells, taken before intestinal transplant. These receptors came from a human donor who received an intestinal transplant.

The chain has TRBV5-5 and TRBJ2-1, with TRBD2 as a possible D gene (6 bases). The V and J ends lost 2 bases and 2 bases respectively, with 11 bases between them. Germline V gene lookup returns CDR1 SGHKS and CDR2 YYEKEE (reference sequence). The CDR3 runs 15 residues. CDR3 DNA sequence: TGTGCCAGCAGCTTTAAATCGGGAGCCTACAATGAGCAGTTCTTC. Translation: CASSFKSGAYNEQFF.

The chain couples TRBV5-4 to TRBJ2-7; possible D gene TRBD2, 6 bases. V was shortened by 6 bases and J by 1 base, with 32 bases between the two germline ends. This CDR3 has 20 amino acids. The V gene's germline CDR1 is SGHNT and CDR2 YYREEE (reference sequence). In DNA, the CDR3 is TGTGCCAGCATCCATCACTCGCGGGACCCGACACGCCGAGCATCCTACGAGCAGTACTTC. It encodes CASIHHSRDPTRRASYEQYF.

V and J are TRBV7-9 and TRBJ1-4, with D hard to call. V lost 5 bases to trimming and J lost 5 bases, with 18 bases between them. The length of the CDR3 is 16 residues. Germline values: CDR1 SEHNR, CDR2 FQNEAQ (reference sequence). CDR3 sequence: CASSPDGTVLNEKLFF. CDR3 nucleotide sequence: TGTGCCAGCAGCCCTGACGGCACAGTGCTGAATGAAAAACTGTTTTTT.

V and J are TRBV7-9 and TRBJ2-7; 8 nucleotides line up with TRBD2. This CDR3 spans 14 amino acids. Looked up from germline, CDR1 is SEHNR and CDR2 is FQNEAQ (reference sequence). Trimming removed 5 bases from V and 0 bases from J; junction bases left unmatched: 3. CDR3 region: CASSPSGSSYEQYF. The CDR3 bases are TGTGCCAGCAGCCCGAGCGGGAGCTCCTACGAGCAGTACTTC.

V and J are TRBV5-1 and TRBJ1-6; the D gene is possibly TRBD1 (6 bases). The CDR3 runs 15 residues. Trimming removed 1 base from V and 1 base from J, with 6 bases in between. Germline loops: CDR1 SGHRS, CDR2 YFSETQ. This CDR3 is CASSLQGSYNSPLHF. As DNA, the CDR3 is TGCGCCAGCAGCTTGCAGGGGTCCTATAATTCACCCCTCCACTTT.

V gene TRBV28 combines with J gene TRBJ1-5; the D is unclear. The germline CDR1 and CDR2 sequences are MDHEN and SYDVKM. CDR3 length: 13 amino acids. Trimming took off 2 bases at V and 2 bases at J, with 4 bases between the two ends. CDR3 residues: CASSLQGNQPQHF. As DNA, the CDR3 is TGTGCCAGCAGTTTACAGGGCAATCAGCCCCAGCATTTT.

The chain uses TRBV2 and TRBJ1-1; 12 bases agree with TRBD1. In germline, CDR1 is SNHLY, CDR2 FYNNEI. The CDR3 consists of 15 residues. Trimming removed 7 bases from V and 8 bases from J; junction bases left unmatched: 11. The CDR3 spells CASNYRGTGGKEAFF. The DNA for the CDR3 is TGTGCCAGCAACTACCGCGGGACAGGGGGCAAGGAAGCTTTCTTT.

Details on this clone: A read error may account for a junction end that differs from germline. V gene TRBV15 combines with J gene TRBJ1-1, with no clear D. The CDR3 consists of 13 residues. Germline V lookup: CDR1 LNHNV, CDR2 YYDKDF (reference sequence). CDR3 protein: CSYPPRMNTEAFF. The CDR3 DNA is TGCTCCTACCCCCCTCGTATGAACACTGAAGCTTTCTTT.

J is TRBJ1-2 and V is TRBV14; D is ambiguous. This CDR3 has 13 residues. V was trimmed by 3 bases and J by 4 bases, leaving 9 bases between them. CDR1 and CDR2 (germline): SGHDN, FVKESK. CDR3 loop: CASSHLGVYGYTF. CDR3 sequence (DNA): TGTGCCAGCAGCCATTTGGGAGTCTATGGCTACACCTTC. Combining the CDR3 with reference TRBV14 and TRBJ1-2 gives the whole variable domain EAGVTQFPSHSVIEKGQTVTLRCDPISGHDNLYWYRRVMGKEIKFLLHFVKESKQDESGMPNNRFLAERTGGTYSTLKVQPAELEDSGVYFCASSHLGVYGYTFGSGTRLTVV.

The chain employs TRBV7-9 and TRBJ1-1; D gene uncertain. The V and J ends lost 2 bases and 7 bases respectively, with 17 bases between them. The germline V gene has CDR1 SEHNR and CDR2 FQNEAQ (reference sequence). CDR3 size: 15 residues. The CDR3 bases are TGTGCCAGCAGCTTATCGGACCCGGGGAACGGTGAAGCTTTCTTT. Amino acids: CASSLSDPGNGEAFF.

V usage is TRBV15 and J usage is TRBJ2-2; possibly TRBD1 for D (5 bases). V shed 3 bases and J shed 1 base, with 9 bases lying between them. Germline assignment: CDR1 LNHNV and CDR2 YYDKDF (reference sequence). CDR3 length equals 15 residues. The CDR3 DNA reads TGTGCCACCAGCAGGGCAACAGGGAACACCGGGGAGCTGTTTTTT. Amino acids: CATSRATGNTGELFF.

The chain has TRBV29-1 and TRBJ2-1, with 9 bases lining up with TRBD2. The CDR3 has 13 residues. Trimming cost V 6 bases and J 9 bases; bases outside gene matches: 9. Per the germline V gene, CDR1 is SQVTM and CDR2 is ANQGSEA. The CDR3 DNA sequence: TGCAGCGTAGCGGGACTAGCCCTCGGTGAGCAGTTCTTC. It translates to CSVAGLALGEQFF.

CDR3 sequence (DNA): TGCAGCGTTAGACCAGGGGGGTCGGAGTTCTTC. Its translation is CSVRPGGSEFF. This chain links TRBV29-1 with TRBJ2-1; D possibly corresponds to TRBD1 (7 bases). CDR3 length: 11 residues. V was pared by 5 bases and J by 14 bases, with 16 bases between. Germline CDR1 and CDR2: SQVTM and ANQGSEA.

This clone came up once. V is TRBV5-1 and J is TRBJ1-6; D is perhaps TRBD1 (5 bases). Germline V lookup: CDR1 SGHRS, CDR2 YFSETQ. The CDR3 is 15 amino acids. V lost 1 base and J lost 3, with 8 bases in between. The CDR3 DNA sequence: TGCGCCAGCAGCTTGACGACAGTCTATAATTCACCCCTCCACTTT. Protein: CASSLTTVYNSPLHF.

A single count supports this clone. The genes are TRBV18 and TRBJ2-2; 13 nucleotides line up with TRBD2. J gave up 6 bases and V 6 bases, and 10 bases lay outside the gene matches. The CDR3 sequence is 17 residues long. CDR1 and CDR2 from the germline V gene are KGHSH and LQKENI. The CDR3 loop is CASSSSGLAGVAGELFF. Here the CDR3 DNA reads TGTGCCAGCTCCTCTTCTGGACTAGCGGGAGTGGCCGGGGAGCTGTTTTTT. Supplemented by reference TRBV18 and TRBJ2-2, the full variable domain reads NAGVMQNPRHLVRRRGQEARLRCSPMKGHSHVYWYRQLPEEGLKFMVYLQKENIIDESGMPKERFSAEFPKEGPSILRIQQVVRGDSAAYFCASSSSGLAGVAGELFFGEGSRLTVL.

The chain links TRBV14 to TRBJ1-2; a weak D match, TRBD1 (5 bases). CDR1 and CDR2 from the germline V gene are SGHDN and FVKESK. CDR3 length: 15 amino acids. The V end was cut by 0 bases, the J end by 7 bases, with 15 bases between. The CDR3 DNA reads as TGTGCCAGCAGCCAAGACCTTCAGGGAAGGGGTGGCTACACCTTC. This gives the protein CASSQDLQGRGGYTF. Variable domain in full (rest from reference TRBV14 and TRBJ1-2): EAGVTQFPSHSVIEKGQTVTLRCDPISGHDNLYWYRRVMGKEIKFLLHFVKESKQDESGMPNNRFLAERTGGTYSTLKVQPAELEDSGVYFCASSQDLQGRGGYTFGSGTRLTVV.

This rearrangement joins TRBV6-1 to TRBJ1-5, with no clear D. The CDR3 contains 13 residues. The V and J ends lost 1 base and 3 bases respectively, with 4 bases between them. CDR1 is MNHNS and CDR2 is SASEGT in the germline V gene. The chain's CDR3 is CASSEDNNQPQHF. The CDR3 DNA is TGTGCCAGCAGTGAAGACAACAATCAGCCCCAGCATTTT.

The CDR3 DNA is TGTGCCAGTAGTATAGGGGGGACTGTAGAGACCCAGTACTTC. Translating it yields CASSIGGTVETQYF. The rearrangement links TRBV19 to TRBJ2-5, with D tentatively TRBD2 (6 bases). CDR1 is LNHDA, CDR2 SQIVND, per germline (reference sequence). The CDR3 has 14 residues. Trimming removed 1 base from V and 4 bases from J, with 10 bases in between.

V gene TRBV21-1 combines with J gene TRBJ1-2; the tabulated D call, TRBD1, remains unverified against the DNA. TRBV21-1 has pseudogene status. The CDR3 covers 13 residues. CDR3 coding DNA: TGTGCCAGCACGCCCCCACATCGTCGAGGCTACACCTTC. Its protein is CASTPPHRRGYTF.

The genes are TRBV5-1 and TRBJ1-1; D is undetermined. Trimming took off 6 bases at V and 6 bases at J, with 12 bases between the two ends. CDR3 size: 12 residues. Germline V CDR1 and CDR2: SGHRS, YFSETQ. The CDR3 loop is CASTEGLAEAFF. The CDR3 bases are TGCGCCAGCACGGAGGGTCTGGCTGAAGCTTTCTTT.

The rearrangement uses TRBV27 and TRBJ2-3, with 8 bases aligning to TRBD1. Germline CDR1 reads MNHEY; CDR2 reads SMNVEV (reference sequence). The CDR3 spans 14 residues. The V segment lost 5 bases and the J segment 6 bases; nucleotides outside the gene matches: 7. Here the CDR3 DNA reads TGTGCCAGCAGTCAGGACAGGGCTCGCGATACGCAGTATTTT. It is translated as CASSQDRARDTQYF.

This sequence joins TRBV5-1 and TRBJ2-7, with no clear D. This CDR3 has 14 residues. Germline CDR1 and CDR2: SGHRS and YFSETQ. V was trimmed by 2 bases and J by 0 bases, leaving 9 bases between them. CDR3 loop: CASSFGGSSYEQYF. Here the CDR3 DNA reads TGCGCCAGCAGCTTCGGCGGATCCTCCTACGAGCAGTACTTC.